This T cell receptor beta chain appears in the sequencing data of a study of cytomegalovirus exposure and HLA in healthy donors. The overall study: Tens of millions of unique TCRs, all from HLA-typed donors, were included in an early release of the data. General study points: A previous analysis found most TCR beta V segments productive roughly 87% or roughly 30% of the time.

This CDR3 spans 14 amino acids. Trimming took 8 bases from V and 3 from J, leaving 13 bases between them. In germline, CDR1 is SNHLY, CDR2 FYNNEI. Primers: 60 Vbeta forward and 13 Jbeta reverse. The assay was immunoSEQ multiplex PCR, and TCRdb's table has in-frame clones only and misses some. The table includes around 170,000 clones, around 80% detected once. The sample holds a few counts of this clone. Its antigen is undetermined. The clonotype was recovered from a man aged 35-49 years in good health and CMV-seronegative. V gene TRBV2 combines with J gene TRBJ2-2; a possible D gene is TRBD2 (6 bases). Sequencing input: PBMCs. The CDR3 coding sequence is TGTGCCAGCTGTTGGACGGGGGACACCGGGGAGCTGTTTTTT. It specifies CASCWTGDTGELFF. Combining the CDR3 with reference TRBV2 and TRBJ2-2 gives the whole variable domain EPEVTQTPSHQVTQMGQEVILRCVPISNHLYFYWYRQILGQKVEFLVSFYNNEISEKSEIFDDQFSVERPDGSNFTLKIRSTKLEDSAMYFCASCWTGDTGELFFGEGSRLTVL.